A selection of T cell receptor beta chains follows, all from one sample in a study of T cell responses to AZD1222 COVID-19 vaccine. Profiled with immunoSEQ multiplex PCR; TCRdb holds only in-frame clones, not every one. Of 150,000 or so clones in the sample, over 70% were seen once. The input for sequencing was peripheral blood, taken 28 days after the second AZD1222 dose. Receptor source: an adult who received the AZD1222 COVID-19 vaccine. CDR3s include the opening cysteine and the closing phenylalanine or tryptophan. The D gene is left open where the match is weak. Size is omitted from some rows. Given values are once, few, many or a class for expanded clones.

TGCGCCAGCAGCTTGGATCCTAGCGGAAACAATGAGCAGTTCTTC	CASSLDPSGNNEQFF	once	TRBD2	TRBJ2-1	TRBV5-1
TGTGCCAGCAGTGAATTGTCCCGGCCGCGGGATGAAAAACTGTTTTTT	CASSELSRPRDEKLFF	NA	NA	TRBJ1-4	TRBV2
TGCGCCAGCAGCCATCTAGCGGGAGGAAACACCGGGGAGCTGTTTTTT	CASSHLAGGNTGELFF	NA	TRBD2	TRBJ2-2	TRBV5-1
TGTGCCAGCAGTTCCCTGGGACAGGCGGCCACCGGGGAGCTGTTTTTT	CASSSLGQAATGELFF	NA	TRBD1	TRBJ2-2	TRBV6-5
TGCAGCTTTAGACAGGGGGATACTGAAGCTTTCTTT	CSFRQGDTEAFF	NA	TRBD1	TRBJ1-1	TRBV29-1
TGCGCCAGCAGCCGAGCGGGGGTTAACACTGAAGCTTTCTTT	CASSRAGVNTEAFF	NA	NA	TRBJ1-1	TRBV4-3
TGTGCCTGGAGTGTACCCCCTACTAGCGGGGGCCGTTTGGAGCAGTTCTTC	CAWSVPPTSGGRLEQFF	NA	TRBD2	TRBJ2-1	TRBV30
TGTGCCAGTAGTCCCAGGGGGCGCGAGGACACTGAAGCTTTCTTT	CASSPRGREDTEAFF	NA	TRBD1	TRBJ1-1	TRBV19
TGTGCCAGCAGCGTAGGAAGTCAGATTTACGACAATGAGCAGTTCTTC	CASSVGSQIYDNEQFF	NA	NA	TRBJ2-1	TRBV9
TGTGCCAGCAGTGCCTCGACAGGAGGGAGGAATTCACCCCTCCACTTT	CASSASTGGRNSPLHF	NA	NA	TRBJ1-6	TRBV25-1
TGTGCTAGCAGCCCTAGTCTCACTAGCGGGTCGCAGTACTTC	CASSPSLTSGSQYF	NA	TRBD2	TRBJ2-7	TRBV7-7
TGTGCCAGCAGCCAAACGGGACGTATCCAAGAGACCCAGTACTTC	CASSQTGRIQETQYF	NA	NA	TRBJ2-5	TRBV7-3
TGTGCTAGCAGCTCGGGACTAGCTGCCGATGAGCAGTTCTTC	CASSSGLAADEQFF	NA	TRBD2	TRBJ2-1	TRBV7-7
TGTGCCAGCAGTTTCGGTACAGGGGGGTCTGGGGAGCTGTTTTTT	CASSFGTGGSGELFF	NA	TRBD1	TRBJ2-2	TRBV28
TGTGCCAGCAGCCAAGGACAGTTCACTGAAGCTTTCTTT	CASSQGQFTEAFF	NA	NA	TRBJ1-1	TRBV14
TGCGCCAGCAGCACCGGACAGGGCAATCAGCCCCAGCATTTT	CASSTGQGNQPQHF	NA	TRBD1	TRBJ1-5	TRBV5-1
TGTGCCAGCAGTGACTCCCGGGACAGGGTTTTTTTGAAGTACTTC	CASSDSRDRVFLKYF	NA	TRBD1	TRBJ2-7	TRBV6-6
TGTGCCAGCAGCTTAGGAGAGGGCCAGCCCCAGCATTTT	CASSLGEGQPQHF	NA	NA	TRBJ1-5	TRBV7-2
TGCGCCAGCAGCTTCGGACAGGCGTCCTACAATGAGCAGTTCTTC	CASSFGQASYNEQFF	NA	TRBD1	TRBJ2-1	TRBV5-1
TGTGCCACCGCTGCAGGGGGCGCGGGGGGCACTGAAGCTTTCTTT	CATAAGGAGGTEAFF	NA	TRBD1	TRBJ1-1	TRBV24-1
TGTGCCAGCAGTGAAACAGACAGTAACAATCAGCCCCAGCATTTT	CASSETDSNNQPQHF	NA	NA	TRBJ1-5	TRBV6-4
TGTGCCAGCAGGTCCTCAGGGGTGGGCGAGCAGTACTTC	CASRSSGVGEQYF	once	NA	TRBJ2-7	TRBV5-8
TGTGCCACCAGTGATCGCTCAGGGGGCAATCAGCCCCAGCATTTT	CATSDRSGGNQPQHF	NA	NA	TRBJ1-5	TRBV24-1
TGTGCCAGCAAGGTGATGGGCAATCAGCCCCAGCATTTT	CASKVMGNQPQHF	NA	NA	TRBJ1-5	TRBV2
TGTGCCAGCAGTTTAGGAGCGGGAGGAGGCACAGATACGCAGTATTTT	CASSLGAGGGTDTQYF	NA	TRBD2	TRBJ2-3	TRBV28
TGCGCCAGCAGCTTAGGACAATTTGAAGCTTTCTTT	CASSLGQFEAFF	NA	NA	TRBJ1-1	TRBV5-1
TGTGCCAGCAGCTTAGACGGGACTAGCGGGATTTTGAGCTCCTACAATGAGCAGTTCTTC	CASSLDGTSGILSSYNEQFF	NA	TRBD2	TRBJ2-1	TRBV11-3
TGTGCCAGCAGTGAAGCGAAGGGAGGGGGTAATAATTCACCCCTCCACTTT	CASSEAKGGGNNSPLHF	NA	NA	TRBJ1-6	TRBV6-1
TGTGCCAGCAGTCCGCAGGGGGCTGGCTATGGCTACACCTTC	CASSPQGAGYGYTF	NA	TRBD1	TRBJ1-2	TRBV27
TGCGCCAGCAGCCAAGAACCTAGAAGACAGGCTAATGAAAAACTGTTTTTT	CASSQEPRRQANEKLFF	NA	NA	TRBJ1-4	TRBV4-1
TGTGCCAGCAGTCTTCAGCAGGGGAATTCACCCCTCCACTTT	CASSLQQGNSPLHF	few	NA	TRBJ1-6	TRBV6-5
TGTGCCAGCAGCCACGGACAGCTAACTGAAGCTTTCTTT	CASSHGQLTEAFF	NA	NA	TRBJ1-1	TRBV3-1/TRBV3-2
TGTGCCAGCAGTTTTGATCGTAGAGAGCAGTACTTC	CASSFDRREQYF	once	NA	TRBJ2-7	TRBV28
TGTGCCAGCAGCTTAAGAGGGAGGAATGAGCAGTTCTTC	CASSLRGRNEQFF	NA	NA	TRBJ2-1	TRBV7-2
TGTGCCAGCAGCTCTATCGGGGACGAGCAGTACTTC	CASSSIGDEQYF	once	NA	TRBJ2-7	TRBV3-1/TRBV3-2
TGTGCCAGCAGCCATCTACAGGGGAACTATGGCTACACCTTC	CASSHLQGNYGYTF	NA	TRBD1	TRBJ1-2	TRBV5-4
TGCAGCGTTGCGGGTGTAACGACCGGGGAGCTGTTTTTT	CSVAGVTTGELFF	NA	NA	TRBJ2-2	TRBV29-1
TGTGCCAGCAGGCGGGACTCCTACAATGAGCAGTTCTTC	CASRRDSYNEQFF	NA	NA	TRBJ2-1	TRBV12-3/TRBV12-4
TGTGCCAGCAGCTCCGGGGGACTAGCGGGAGTTTACAATGAGCAGTTCTTC	CASSSGGLAGVYNEQFF	once	TRBD2	TRBJ2-1	TRBV7-9
TGCGCCAGCAGCTTCCTGGGGACGAACACCGGGGAGCTGTTTTTT	CASSFLGTNTGELFF	NA	NA	TRBJ2-2	TRBV5-1
TGTGCCAGCAGCGATTACAGGGGTGTGGGCGCCAAAAACATTCAGTACTTC	CASSDYRGVGAKNIQYF	NA	TRBD1	TRBJ2-4	TRBV5-5
TGTGCCAGCAGCGCTCTCGAAGGGAATAACTATGGCTACACCTTC	CASSALEGNNYGYTF	NA	NA	TRBJ1-2	TRBV21-1
TGTGCCAGCAGACGAGGGGGCACAGATACGCAGTATTTT	CASRRGGTDTQYF	NA	NA	TRBJ2-3	TRBV28
TGTGCCAGCAGCTCCCGGAGCTCCGGGACAAGATCCTACGAGCAGTACTTC	CASSSRSSGTRSYEQYF	few	NA	TRBJ2-7	TRBV7-2
TGTGCCAGCAGCTTTGATCCTAAAGGTCACAATGAGCAGTTCTTC	CASSFDPKGHNEQFF	NA	NA	TRBJ2-1	TRBV5-4
TGTGCCAGCAGCTTAGGGCTAGCTAGCTACGAGCAGTACTTC	CASSLGLASYEQYF	NA	NA	TRBJ2-7	TRBV13
TGTGCCAGCAGTGAGACAGGGTTTTCCTACAATGAGCAGTTCTTC	CASSETGFSYNEQFF	once	TRBD1	TRBJ2-1	TRBV6-1
TGTGCCCGCCGCCGCGGGGGAGGGGGGAACACCGGGGAGCTGTTTTTT	CARRRGGGGNTGELFF	once	NA	TRBJ2-2	TRBV3-1/TRBV3-2
TGTGCCAGCTCACCAAGGGGGCGAGAGACCCAGTACTTC	CASSPRGRETQYF	NA	TRBD1	TRBJ2-5	TRBV18
TGTGCCATCAGTGAGCGGGGGGCTCACTACGAGCAGTACTTC	CAISERGAHYEQYF	NA	NA	TRBJ2-7	TRBV10-3
TGTGCCAGCAGCCTCTCCGGGACAGTAATTCTCTCTGGAAACACCATATATTTT	CASSLSGTVILSGNTIYF	NA	TRBD1	TRBJ1-3	TRBV3-1/TRBV3-2
TGTGCCAGCAGCTGGGACAGGGGACAGGCTACGCAGTATTTT	CASSWDRGQATQYF	NA	TRBD1	TRBJ2-3	TRBV11-2
TGTGCCAGCAGCGTAGAGGGTATGGGGCTCTCTGGAAACACCATATATTTT	CASSVEGMGLSGNTIYF	NA	NA	TRBJ1-3	TRBV9
TGTGCCTGGAGGGCAGGGGTGAACACCGGGGAGCTGTTTTTT	CAWRAGVNTGELFF	NA	NA	TRBJ2-2	TRBV30